This TCR beta chain was sequenced for a study of chemoradiotherapy in HPV16-positive cancers (dated by TCRdb to the early 2020s). Study-wide context: Functional T-cell assays on cells from two HPV16-positive patients defined candidate HPV-specific T-cell clones and common TCR motifs. The study set out to ask whether T-cell immunity against the HPV oncoproteins E6 and E7 changes over the course of chemoradiotherapy and whether that immunity affects survival. The candidate HPV-specific TCRs and motifs were subsequently tracked in TCR repertoires obtained from roughly 78 patients with HPV-related cancers. General conclusions and limits of the study: Only a couple of HPV16-positive patients were used to derive the functional definition of HPV-specific T cells, and the survival association was reported for HPV16-positive patients. Expansion of candidate HPV-specific clones and E7-related TCR motifs was observed in the tumor microenvironment during treatment, whereas no such expansion was observed for non-HPV-specific T cells. In HPV16-positive patients, expansion of HPV-responsive T cells during chemoradiotherapy was associated with improved recurrence-free survival.

The library was built by means of the immunoSEQ multiplex PCR assay. TCRdb mirrors the immuneACCESS table, restricted to in-frame sequences. Some clones are absent from its copies; in checked studies, under half trace to an unresolved V gene, and the reason for the others is unknown. Present in this sample are around 6,500 clones, around 80% of which were seen just once. Over 6.5% of the sample is in the top ten clones. The CDR3 numbers 15 residues from cysteine through phenylalanine. Only CDR3 DNA remains: 45 bases, in frame from the first base. CDR1 and CDR2 are read off the germline V gene as SGHRS and YFSETQ. The germline V and J ends show losses of 6 bases and 2 bases respectively, and no gene match explains 10 bases of the junction. This clone was observed a single time. The clone's antigen remains unknown. The sample holds no much larger clone one base away, and base qualities are not on file.

Repertoires were sampled repeatedly over the course of chemoradiotherapy, so clonal expansion could be followed in the tumor microenvironment. The sequence was obtained from a human donor with HPV-associated anogenital cancer. Here the sequenced sample was tumor tissue, taken from a patient who underwent chemoradiotherapy. Recombination connected TRBV5-1 to TRBJ2-5; TRBD1 lines up with 7 middle nucleotides. The sequenced DNA: TGCGCCAGCACCCTGACAGGGTACACTCAAGAGACCCAGTACTTC. It encodes CASTLTGYTQETQYF.